The 10 T cell receptor beta chains below were found in one sample sequenced in a study of identical twins (dated by TCRdb to about 2016). Library creation used 5' RACE. The data were produced on an Illumina HiSeq 2000. TCRdb handled the public reads itself, with Q25 trimming in fastp and clone calling in MiXCR, and kept productive beta chains. Under each unique CDR3 protein, matching rows form one entry showing the most common genes and DNA. The table for this sample lists 500,000 to 600,000 distinct CDR3 sequences; approximately 22% of them were counted only once. The top ten hold about 0.99% of the sample. The sample was also reused in another study, on T cells expressing NK-cell markers.

Input material: CD4+ T cells sorted from blood. The receptors derive from a woman aged 18-29 years in good health.

This clonotype has only a few counts. The rearrangement joins TRBV7-2 to TRBJ2-3; no definite D call. Germline V gives CDR1 SGHTA, CDR2 FQGNSA. The CDR3 runs to 16 residues. V lost 2 bases to trimming and J lost 1 base, with 13 bases between them. CDR3 loop: CASSLSLGKGTDTQYF. For the CDR3, the DNA is TGTGCCAGCAGCTTATCATTAGGGAAGGGCACAGATACGCAGTATTTT.

The chain combines TRBV29-1 with TRBJ1-4; D remains ambiguous. The V end was cut by 3 bases, the J end by 10 bases, with 9 bases between. Per germline, CDR1 SQVTM and CDR2 ANQGSEA. CDR3 length equals 11 residues. The CDR3 DNA reads as TGCAGCGTTGATGCGGGCAGAAAACTGTTTTTT. It yields the protein CSVDAGRKLFF.

This clonotype was recorded at least ten times. The chain uses TRBV4-3 and TRBJ1-1; 9 bases fit TRBD1. With V trimmed by 0 bases and J by 8 bases, 1 base remained unmatched. The CDR3 has 13 amino acids. CDR1 is LGHNA, CDR2 YSLEER, per germline. The CDR3 protein is CASSQEGQGEAFF. The CDR3 bases are TGCGCCAGCAGCCAAGAGGGACAGGGCGAAGCTTTCTTT.

This clonotype turned up a few times. The J gene is TRBJ2-7, the V gene TRBV6-5; 12 bases line up with TRBD2. Trimming at V came to 2 bases and at J to 6 bases, leaving 8 bases not matched to a gene. The CDR3 loop spans 16 amino acids. The V gene's germline CDR1 is MNHEY and CDR2 SVGAGI. CDR3 sequence: CASSYTPSLAGGEQYF. DNA for the CDR3: TGTGCCAGCAGTTACACGCCCTCACTAGCGGGAGGCGAGCAGTACTTC.

The rearrangement uses TRBV9 and TRBJ2-6, with D unresolved. The V end was cut by 4 bases, the J end by 6 bases, with 5 bases between. CDR1 and CDR2 from the germline V gene are SGDLS and YYNGEE. This CDR3 region has 12 residues. DNA for the CDR3: TGTGCCAGCAGCAGGGCGGCCAACGTCCTGACTTTC. It encodes CASSRAANVLTF.

This clonotype was observed a few times. The rearrangement joins TRBV18 to TRBJ2-1, with 8 bases that match TRBD1. V dropped 6 bases and J dropped 5; count of bases not matched to a gene: 9. The germline V gene encodes CDR1 KGHSH and CDR2 LQKENI. The CDR3 loop spans 15 amino acids. Written as DNA, the CDR3 is TGTGCCAGCTCCCCGGACAGGGACTTCCACAATGAGCAGTTCTTC. Translating gives CASSPDRDFHNEQFF.

There are a few counts of this clonotype. This chain joins TRBV4-2 and TRBJ2-6; 8 bases match TRBD1. With 0 bases clipped from V and 0 bases from J, the junction kept 4 bases outside the gene matches. Germline lookup yields CDR1 LGHNA and CDR2 YNFKEQ. This CDR3 comprises 18 residues. Here the CDR3 DNA reads TGTGCCAGCAGCCAAGAAGTACAGGGGGGCTCTGGGGCCAACGTCCTGACTTTC. Encoded protein: CASSQEVQGGSGANVLTF.

The chain has TRBV7-2 and TRBJ2-1; D may be TRBD1 or TRBD2 (5 bases each). The CDR3 consists of 11 residues. Germline CDR1 SGHTA, CDR2 FQGNSA. V gave up 5 bases and J gave up 14 bases, with 13 bases separating them. CDR3 sequence reads: CASSNRDPEFF. The CDR3 nucleotides read TGTGCCAGCAGCAACCGGGACCCTGAGTTCTTC.

The chain uses TRBV20-1 and TRBJ1-1; D is perhaps TRBD1 (6 bases). Trimming removed 5 bases at V and 3 bases at J, with 13 bases between. Germline V lookup: CDR1 DFQATT, CDR2 SNEGSKA (reference sequence). The CDR3 contains 13 residues. The CDR3 region has the DNA TGCAGTGCTTCGACTACAGGGCACACTGAAGCTTTCTTT. This codes for CSASTTGHTEAFF.

At least ten counts were recorded for this clonotype. The V and J genes are TRBV12-3 or TRBV12-4 and TRBJ2-1; D is perhaps TRBD1 or TRBD2 (6 bases each). This CDR3 contains 13 residues. Trimming shortened V by 6 bases and J by 13 bases, and 19 bases separated the two germline ends. In DNA form, the CDR3 reads TGTGCCAGCAGCAAACAAGAGGGGGGAGACCAGTTCTTC. Encoded protein: CASSKQEGGDQFF.